A selection of T cell receptor beta chains follows, all from one sample in a study of blood T cell repertoires in COVID-19. Clones were read by immunoSEQ multiplex PCR, and TCRdb kept only the in-frame ones, dropping some. In the table there are roughly 190,000 clones, 65% to 85% of which are singletons. Sequencing was performed on PBMCs or T cells enriched from blood (not recorded which). Source of these receptors: a woman aged 30 to 39 who had recovered from COVID-19. The CDR3 runs from the conserved cysteine through the conserved F or W.

J gene | V gene | CDR3 length | CDR3 protein
TRBJ1-1 | TRBV20-1 | 13 | CSASQAPRTEAFF
TRBJ2-1 | TRBV7-2 | 15 | CASSPLAGAYNEQFF
TRBJ2-1 | TRBV27 | 17 | CASSLSFRGVAYNEQFF
TRBJ2-7 | TRBV10-3 | 13 | CATLGGGAAGGYF
TRBJ2-3 | TRBV28 | 15 | CASRVGDSSTDTQYF
TRBJ2-7 | TRBV7-6 | 16 | CASSNGLAGDNDEQYF
TRBJ1-4 | TRBV4-1 | 14 | CASSWTGTNEKLFF
TRBJ1-2 | TRBV29-1 | 14 | CSVFGQEGRVGYTF
TRBJ1-5 | TRBV18 | 17 | CASSPPTGGRSNQPQHF
TRBJ1-2 | TRBV25-1 | 16 | CASSENSGTGDYGYTF
TRBJ2-3 | TRBV11-1 | 15 | CASSLLSTPTDTQYF
TRBJ2-1 | TRBV15 | 17 | CATSRYTSGSPYNEQFF
TRBJ2-7 | TRBV5-5 | 15 | CASSLGVHSSYEQYF
TRBJ2-1 | TRBV10-3 | 15 | CAISESTRGVHEQFF
TRBJ2-1 | TRBV2 | 13 | CASDASGFNEQFF
TRBJ1-5 | TRBV7-2 | 15 | CASSLGTGAGQPQHF
TRBJ1-1 | TRBV3-1/TRBV3-2 | 18 | CASSQDLLTGGAFIEAFF
TRBJ1-1 | TRBV7-2 | 14 | CASSSGQGTVEAFF
TRBJ1-5 | TRBV7-8 | 15 | CASHPSAGSNQPQHF
TRBJ1-3 | TRBV30 | 14 | CASTSGGSGNTIYF
TRBJ2-7 | TRBV3-1/TRBV3-2 | 14 | CASSQGQGNYEQYF
TRBJ1-6 | TRBV6-5 | 14 | CASTRQGTDSPLHF
TRBJ1-5 | TRBV30 | 14 | CAWSVGRGNQPQHF
TRBJ2-5 | TRBV28 | 15 | CASSFLGQGGETQYF
TRBJ1-6 | TRBV29-1 | 13 | CSGARQANSPLHF
TRBJ1-5 | TRBV19 | 21 | CASSTFTSPSTVGYSNQPQHF
TRBJ2-3 | TRBV28 | 16 | CASSSLAIVATDTQYF
TRBJ1-1 | TRBV29-1 | 14 | CSVQKRDQVTEAFF
TRBJ2-4 | TRBV19 | 15 | CASPSRDRAKNIQYF
TRBJ1-1 | TRBV28 | 15 | CASSAPGQKNTEAFF
TRBJ1-5 | TRBV19 | 13 | CASSQGPHQPQHF
TRBJ1-5 | TRBV7-9 | 17 | CASSLPGTGGGNQPQHF
TRBJ1-5 | TRBV25-1 | 14 | CASRRGRKNQPQHF
TRBJ1-1 | TRBV28 | 15 | CASLGLGQRNTEAFF
TRBJ2-2 | TRBV10-2 | 17 | CASHKGLAGVGTGELFF
TRBJ2-5 | TRBV6-1 | 16 | CASSATSGGASETQYF
TRBJ1-1 | TRBV3-1/TRBV3-2 | 15 | CASSRTGQANTEAFF
TRBJ2-6 | TRBV3-1/TRBV3-2 | 13 | CASSPSGANVLTF
TRBJ1-2 | TRBV12-2 | 17 | CASRRDRAGTGDYGYTF
TRBJ2-5 | TRBV2 | 13 | CASGTVFQETQYF
TRBJ1-5 | TRBV7-2 | 15 | CASTTGRTSNQPQHF
TRBJ1-1 | TRBV15 | 14 | CATSRDRDRSVTFF
TRBJ1-1 | TRBV18 | 17 | CASSPPGSLPPNTEAFF
TRBJ2-3 | TRBV6-5 | 13 | CASMPLYTDTQYF
TRBJ2-1 | TRBV16 | 13 | CASSQGLAVEQFF
TRBJ1-2 | TRBV11-1 | 12 | CASSRQIYGYTF
TRBJ2-4 | TRBV5-4 | 13 | CASSTTGRDIQYF
TRBJ1-5 | TRBV28 | 13 | CASRTGGSQPQHF
TRBJ2-7 | TRBV5-1 | 12 | CASSWRTDEQYF
TRBJ1-1 | TRBV7-2 | 11 | CASSRGGAAFF
TRBJ1-5 | TRBV9 | 14 | CASSKTGDNQPQHF
TRBJ1-4 | TRBV20-1 | 10 | CSAGPGQGVF